These 26 T cell receptor beta chains originate from one sample sequenced in a study of blood T cell repertoires in COVID-19. Using immunoSEQ multiplex PCR, the repertoire was profiled, and TCRdb retains in-frame clones only, with some absent. The data contain some 240,000 clones, 80% to 95% of them singletons. Sequences were obtained from peripheral blood. The receptors stem from a man between 60 and 75 years old with COVID-19, enrolled during active disease.

The chain couples TRBV6-5 to TRBJ1-1, with 7 bases identical to TRBD1. The V and J ends lost 6 bases and 5 bases, in that order; junction bases with no gene match: 9. The CDR3 loop spans 14 amino acids. Per germline, CDR1 MNHEY and CDR2 SVGAGI. The CDR3 spells CASSFNDRVTEAFF. CDR3 DNA: TGTGCCAGCAGCTTCAATGACAGGGTAACTGAAGCTTTCTTT.

The J gene is TRBJ2-1, the V gene TRBV11-2; tentatively, D is TRBD2 (6 bases). V was pared by 1 base and J by 14 bases, with 15 bases between. The CDR3 length is 13 residues. Germline values: CDR1 SGHAT, CDR2 FQNNGV. The CDR3, as DNA: TGTGCCAGCAGCTTAGCGGAGGGGCTAGGAGAGTTCTTC. It yields the protein CASSLAEGLGEFF.

As concerns this clone: Other DNA sequences from this sample encode an identical CDR3 as well. The rearrangement links TRBV12-3 or TRBV12-4 to TRBJ2-3; TRBD2 might be the D (5 bases). The CDR3 sequence is 12 residues long. Trimming cost V 5 bases and J 5 bases, with 8 bases left between them. The CDR3 nucleotides read TGTGCCAGCAGTCCACGGGGAGATACGCAGTATTTT. Translation: CASSPRGDTQYF.

J is TRBJ2-7 and V is TRBV5-6, with 7 bases identical to TRBD2. The CDR3 contains 16 residues. The V gene end was trimmed by 4 bases and the J gene end by 2 bases; junction bases not matched to a gene: 12. Germline CDR1 reads SGHDT; CDR2 reads YYEEEE. CDR3 nucleotides: TGTGCCAGCAGCCCCGCTTGGCGGGGGTCCACCTACGAGCAGTACTTC. It yields the protein CASSPAWRGSTYEQYF.

The V call is TRBV3-1 (or the pseudogene TRBV3-2), the J call TRBJ2-7; 11 bases line up with TRBD2. Germline CDR1 is LGHDT and CDR2 is YNNKEL (reference sequence). The CDR3 runs 17 residues. V shed 4 bases, J shed 0 bases, and the junction held 8 bases outside the gene matches. CDR3 DNA: TGTGCCAGCAGCCTTGGACTAGCGGGTCGGAGCTCCTACGAGCAGTACTTC. Its translation is CASSLGLAGRSSYEQYF.

This chain uses TRBV9 with TRBJ2-3; D unclear. Germline V gene lookup returns CDR1 SGDLS and CDR2 YYNGEE. The CDR3 length is 16 residues. Trimming took off 1 base at V and 0 bases at J, with 12 bases between the two ends. The CDR3 is CASSVLTGASTDTQYF. CDR3 nucleotides: TGTGCCAGCAGCGTATTAACCGGAGCTAGCACAGATACGCAGTATTTT.

Only a few counts were recorded for this clone. This chain connects TRBV5-5 to TRBJ2-7; no firm D call. Germline assignment: CDR1 SGHKS and CDR2 YYEKEE (reference sequence). The CDR3 totals 12 residues. The V gene lost 4 bases and the J gene lost 5 bases, with 10 bases spanning the gap. The CDR3 nucleotides read TGTGCCAGCAGCCTAGGAGTAAACGAGCAGTACTTC. Amino acids: CASSLGVNEQYF.

This chain uses TRBV28 with TRBJ1-6; D gene ambiguous. This CDR3 is built from 17 residues. Trimming left V 6 bases short and J 0 bases short, with 15 bases between. Germline V CDR1 and CDR2: MDHEN, SYDVKM. The CDR3 DNA reads TGTGCCAGCAGCCCCCGGGGAATAAGCTCCTATAATTCACCCCTCCACTTT. It translates to CASSPRGISSYNSPLHF.

The chain recombines TRBV20-1 with TRBJ1-2; possibly TRBD1 for D (5 bases). The V and J ends lost 0 bases and 8 bases respectively, with 7 bases between them. Germline V gene lookup returns CDR1 DFQATT and CDR2 SNEGSKA (reference sequence). This CDR3 is built from 11 residues. CDR3 nucleotide sequence: TGCAGTGCTAGAGAGCCAGGGGGCTACACCTTC. Protein product: CSAREPGGYTF.

This rearrangement joins TRBV4-2 to TRBJ1-1, with 7 bases that match TRBD1. The germline CDR1 and CDR2 sequences are LGHNA and YNFKEQ. The CDR3 sequence is 14 residues long. V shed 4 bases, J shed 3 bases, and the junction held 5 bases outside the gene matches. The CDR3 protein is CASSLSDRDTEAFF. The CDR3 DNA reads as TGTGCCAGCAGCCTCAGTGACAGGGACACTGAAGCTTTCTTT.

CDR3 sequence (DNA): TGTGCCAGCAGCTCCGACAGATCTTATGGGACAGATACGCAGTATTTT. It is translated as CASSSDRSYGTDTQYF. The J gene is TRBJ2-3, the V gene TRBV7-2, with D tentatively TRBD1 (5 bases). V dropped 4 bases and J dropped 3 bases, with 17 bases sitting between them. Germline V CDR1 and CDR2: SGHTA, FQGNSA. The CDR3 runs to 16 residues. Full variable domain (rest looked up from reference TRBV7-2 and TRBJ2-3): GAGVSQSPSNKVTEKGKDVELRCDPISGHTALYWYRQSLGQGLEFLIYFQGNSAPDKSGLPSDRFSAERTGGSVSTLTIQRTQQEDSAVYLCASSSDRSYGTDTQYFGPGTRLTVL.

This clone was observed a single time. V and J are TRBV27 and TRBJ1-5; D not resolved. This CDR3 comprises 13 residues. Germline CDR1 MNHEY, CDR2 SMNVEV (reference sequence). V was pared by 6 bases and J by 11 bases, with 17 bases between. CDR3 coding DNA: TGTGCCAGCAGCAGGACGGGGATCCCGGCCCAGCATTTT. Translated: CASSRTGIPAQHF.

The chain employs TRBV5-6 and TRBJ2-1; D might be TRBD1 (6 bases). This CDR3 is 15 amino acids long. V was clipped by 4 bases and J by 0 bases, with 11 bases between them. CDR1 SGHDT and CDR2 YYEEEE come from the germline V gene. This chain's CDR3 is CASSVIGGSYNEQFF. CDR3 nucleotide sequence: TGTGCCAGCAGCGTAATAGGGGGCTCCTACAATGAGCAGTTCTTC.

J is TRBJ2-7 and V is TRBV9; 7 nucleotides line up with TRBD2. V shed 4 bases, J shed 2 bases, and the junction held 9 bases outside the gene matches. Germline assignment: CDR1 SGDLS and CDR2 YYNGEE. CDR3 length: 15 residues. CDR3 region: CASSPSGAATYEQYF. Here the CDR3 DNA reads TGTGCCAGCAGCCCCAGCGGGGCCGCTACCTACGAGCAGTACTTC.

The CDR3 sequence: CASSPAGELTDTQYF. For the CDR3, the DNA is TGTGCCAGCAGCCCGGCGGGAGAGCTCACAGATACGCAGTATTTT. The V gene is TRBV5-4, the J gene TRBJ2-3, with 7 bases matching TRBD2. Looked up from germline, CDR1 is SGHNT and CDR2 is YYREEE (reference sequence). The CDR3 loop spans 15 amino acids. Trimming removed 4 bases from V and 2 bases from J; junction bases left unmatched: 7. The full variable domain, its missing parts supplied by reference TRBV5-4 and TRBJ2-3, is ETGVTQSPTHLIKTRGQQVTLRCSSQSGHNTVSWYQQALGQGPQFIFQYYREEENGRGNFPPRFSGLQFPNYSSELNVNALELDDSALYLCASSPAGELTDTQYFGPGTRLTVL.

The gene calls are TRBV7-2 and TRBJ1-3; 7 nucleotides agree with TRBD1. There are 13 residues in the CDR3. Germline V gene data show CDR1 as SGHTA and CDR2 as FQGNSA. V lost 2 bases, J lost 9 bases, and 4 bases stayed unmatched. CDR3 in DNA: TGTGCCAGCAGCTTAACAGGGGTCGGCACCATATATTTT. The encoded protein is CASSLTGVGTIYF.

This rearrangement joins TRBV28 to TRBJ1-5; no clear D. From germline, CDR1 is MDHEN and CDR2 SYDVKM. The CDR3 consists of 12 residues. V dropped 5 bases and J dropped 7 bases, with 9 bases sitting between them. The DNA of the CDR3 is TGTGCCAGCAGTCTTACGAGGCAGCCCCAGCATTTT. This codes for CASSLTRQPQHF.

This clone was seen more than once but under ten times. The chain carries TRBV11-2 and TRBJ2-3, with 7 bases fitting TRBD1. The CDR3 spans 19 residues. The germline CDR1 and CDR2 sequences are SGHAT and FQNNGV. The J segment lost 5 bases and the V segment lost 5 bases, leaving 22 bases of the junction unmatched. The CDR3 DNA reads TGTGCCAGCAGCCAAGGAAACAAACAGGGGCGAGCCAGAAGAGATACGCAGTATTTT. This sequence encodes CASSQGNKQGRARRDTQYF.

The chain has TRBV6-5 and TRBJ1-3; D is ambiguous. The germline V and J ends were trimmed by 6 bases and 2 bases, with 8 bases remaining between them. Germline V gene data show CDR1 as MNHEY and CDR2 as SVGAGI. CDR3 length: 13 amino acids. The CDR3 nucleotides read TGTGCCAGCAGGAGGGAGGCTGGAAACACCATATATTTT. This sequence encodes CASRREAGNTIYF.

The V gene is TRBV27, the J gene TRBJ1-5, with TRBD1 matching 7 bases. Per germline, CDR1 MNHEY and CDR2 SMNVEV (reference sequence). With V trimmed by 5 bases and J by 0 bases, 7 bases remained unmatched. The CDR3 has 16 amino acids. The CDR3 protein is CASSPRTGHSNQPQHF. The CDR3 DNA reads TGTGCCAGCAGTCCGAGGACAGGACATAGCAATCAGCCCCAGCATTTT.

The rearrangement joins TRBV3-1 (or the pseudogene TRBV3-2) to TRBJ1-1; TRBD1 aligns across 12 bases. After removal of 4 bases from V and 10 bases from J, the junction contained 10 bases not matched to a gene. Germline V CDR1 and CDR2: LGHDT, YNNKEL (reference sequence). The CDR3 has 15 amino acids. CDR3 sequence (DNA): TGTGCCAGCAGCCTAACGGGACAGGGGGCGAGTCCAGCTTTCTTT. Protein sequence: CASSLTGQGASPAFF.

The CDR3 here is CASAATGGFYEQYF. In nucleotides, the CDR3 is TGTGCCAGTGCGGCTACAGGGGGCTTCTACGAGCAGTACTTC. This sequence joins TRBV19 and TRBJ2-7, with 9 bases aligning to TRBD1. The junction had 8 bases not matched to a gene; V was cut back by 8 bases and J by 3 bases. This CDR3 region has 14 residues. Germline V gene data show CDR1 as LNHDA and CDR2 as SQIVND (reference sequence).

This chain uses TRBV14 with TRBJ2-7, with D tentatively TRBD1 (6 bases). This CDR3 has 13 amino acids. V lost 4 bases to trimming and J lost 6 bases, with 13 bases between them. Germline lookup yields CDR1 SGHDN and CDR2 FVKESK. The DNA for the CDR3 is TGTGCCAGCAGCCTTACTGGGGGCTCCGAGCAGTACTTC. Amino acid sequence: CASSLTGGSEQYF.

This chain uses TRBV19 with TRBJ1-2; D perhaps matches TRBD1 (6 bases). The CDR3 has 13 residues. V was pared by 4 bases and J by 1 base, with 7 bases between. CDR1 is LNHDA, CDR2 SQIVND, per germline (reference sequence). The CDR3: CASSRDNNYGYTF. The CDR3 coding sequence is TGTGCCAGTAGTAGGGACAATAACTATGGCTACACCTTC.

The V and J genes are TRBV11-3 and TRBJ2-5; D may be TRBD1 (5 bases). The germline V and J ends were trimmed by 2 bases and 2 bases, with 12 bases remaining between them. The CDR3 runs to 15 residues. From germline, CDR1 is SGHNT and CDR2 YENEEA. The CDR3 loop is CASSLQGQPQETQYF. The CDR3 region has the DNA TGTGCCAGCAGCTTACAGGGCCAGCCTCAAGAGACCCAGTACTTC.

V is TRBV19 and J is TRBJ2-1; a possible D gene is TRBD2 (6 bases). V lost 5 bases and J lost 12, with 17 bases in between. The CDR3 extends over 13 amino acids. In germline, CDR1 is LNHDA, CDR2 SQIVND (reference sequence). The CDR3 protein is CASSLRTIEGQFF. DNA of the CDR3: TGTGCCAGTAGTCTCCGGACTATCGAAGGGCAGTTCTTC.